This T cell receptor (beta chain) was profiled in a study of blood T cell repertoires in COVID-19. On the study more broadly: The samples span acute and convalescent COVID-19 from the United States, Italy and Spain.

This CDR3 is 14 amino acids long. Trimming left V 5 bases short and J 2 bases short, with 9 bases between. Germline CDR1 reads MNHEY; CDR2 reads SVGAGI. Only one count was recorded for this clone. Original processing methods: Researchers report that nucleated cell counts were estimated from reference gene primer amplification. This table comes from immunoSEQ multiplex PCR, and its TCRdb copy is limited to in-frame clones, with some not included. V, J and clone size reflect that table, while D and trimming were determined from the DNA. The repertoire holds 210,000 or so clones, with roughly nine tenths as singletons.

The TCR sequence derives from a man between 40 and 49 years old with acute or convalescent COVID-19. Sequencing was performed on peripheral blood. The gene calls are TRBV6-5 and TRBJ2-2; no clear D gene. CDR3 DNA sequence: TGTGCCAGCAGTAGAACAAGAAACACCGGGGAGCTGTTTTTT. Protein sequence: CASSRTRNTGELFF.